A selection of T cell receptor beta chains follows, all from one sample in a study of blood T cell repertoires in COVID-19. Measured with immunoSEQ multiplex PCR; TCRdb has only the in-frame clones, and not every one. The sample consists of over 65,000 clones, roughly 81% of them appearing once. Sequencing was done on a sample of peripheral blood. The receptors here all came from a human donor in a cohort sampled during active COVID-19. CDR3s include the opening cysteine and the closing phenylalanine or tryptophan. D genes are given only for firm matches. Only part of the rows carry a size: once, few, many, or a class if the clone is expanded.

cdr3_nt	cdr3_aa	v_call	clone_size	j_call	d_call
TGTGCCAGCAGCGTATCGGGGAGCGTCAACGAGCAGTACTTC	CASSVSGSVNEQYF	TRBV9	.	TRBJ2-7	.
TGTGCCAGCAACTCGGTGCTATACAATGAGCAGTTCTTC	CASNSVLYNEQFF	TRBV2	.	TRBJ2-1	.
TGTGCCAGCAGGTACAGATTGAGCACTGAAGCTTTCTTT	CASRYRLSTEAFF	TRBV28	.	TRBJ1-1	.
TGTGCCAGCAGTTTACCCCCCACTAGTGTTGAGACCCAGTACTTC	CASSLPPTSVETQYF	TRBV28	.	TRBJ2-5	.
TGTGCCACCAGCAGAGAACTCCGAAGCCAATATGGCTACACCTTC	CATSRELRSQYGYTF	TRBV15	.	TRBJ1-2	.
TGCGCCAGCAGTCAAGTCCTCCGGGGGGTGATCTCAGGCTCTGGGGCCAACGTCCTGACTTTC	CASSQVLRGVISGSGANVLTF	TRBV23-1	.	TRBJ2-6	TRBD2
TGTGCCAGCAGCTTATGGGACAGTTCATCCGAGCAGTACTTC	CASSLWDSSSEQYF	TRBV11-2	once	TRBJ2-7	TRBD1
TGTGCCAGCAGTGACCCTGCCCCCGGGACAGGGGCTAACAATGAGCAGTTCTTC	CASSDPAPGTGANNEQFF	TRBV6-4	.	TRBJ2-1	TRBD1
TGTGCCACATCCGGGACAGGGGGATTTAATGAAAAACTGTTTTTT	CATSGTGGFNEKLFF	TRBV2	.	TRBJ1-4	TRBD1
TGCGCCAGCAGTCAAAGGGGGACTGAAGCTTTCTTT	CASSQRGTEAFF	TRBV23-1	.	TRBJ1-1	.
TGTGCCAGCATCCCGGGACAGGGGGTAGCTGGGGCCAACGTCCTGACTTTC	CASIPGQGVAGANVLTF	TRBV27	.	TRBJ2-6	TRBD1
TGTGCCAGCAGTTACGGCCAGGGAGGATATCAAGAGACCCAGTACTTC	CASSYGQGGYQETQYF	TRBV6-6	few	TRBJ2-5	.
TGCGCCAGCAGCCAAGTGAAGGGGGAGGGCACCGGGGAGCTGTTTTTT	CASSQVKGEGTGELFF	TRBV4-1	.	TRBJ2-2	.
TGTGCCAGTAGTCTTAGCGGGAGTAACACCGGGGAGCTGTTTTTT	CASSLSGSNTGELFF	TRBV19	.	TRBJ2-2	TRBD2
TGTGCCAGCAGCGTTAGCGGGAAGGAAGATACGCAGTATTTT	CASSVSGKEDTQYF	TRBV9	.	TRBJ2-3	TRBD2
TGTGCCACCAGTGGCCCCCGCCGGGAGCCCCAGCATTTT	CATSGPRREPQHF	TRBV24-1	many	TRBJ1-5	.
TGCAGTGCCAGGACATATGAAGCTTTCTTT	CSARTYEAFF	TRBV20-1	.	TRBJ1-1	.
TGTGCCAGCAGCTTAAGGCTGGGACAGCCGTATGGCTACACCTTC	CASSLRLGQPYGYTF	TRBV13	.	TRBJ1-2	TRBD1
TGTGCCAGCAGCTCGAGATCCGCCGGGACTAGCGGGACTAATGAGCAGTTCTTC	CASSSRSAGTSGTNEQFF	TRBV7-6	.	TRBJ2-1	TRBD2
TGTGCCAGCAGCTCCCTTGACAGGGGTGAGAACGAGCAGTACTTC	CASSSLDRGENEQYF	TRBV5-6	.	TRBJ2-7	TRBD1
TGTGCCAGCAGCCTTGACAGAACTCAAGAGACCCAGTACTTC	CASSLDRTQETQYF	TRBV28	.	TRBJ2-5	.
TGCAGCGTCGACAGGGGCCTGGCTGAAGCTTTCTTT	CSVDRGLAEAFF	TRBV29-1	.	TRBJ1-1	TRBD1
TGCGCCAGCAGCTTGAACAGCAACACTGAAGCTTTCTTT	CASSLNSNTEAFF	TRBV5-1	.	TRBJ1-1	.
TGTGCCAGCAGTGAGATACGTGTGGACAGGCCCATCTACTATGGCTACACCTTC	CASSEIRVDRPIYYGYTF	TRBV6-1	.	TRBJ1-2	TRBD1
TGTGCCAGTAGTATGGGAGGGGGAATGGGCAATCAGCCCCAGCATTTT	CASSMGGGMGNQPQHF	TRBV19	.	TRBJ1-5	.
TGTGCCAGTAATTCTCCGGGACAGGGGGCTTTTGGGGCCAACGTCCTGACTTTC	CASNSPGQGAFGANVLTF	TRBV19	.	TRBJ2-6	TRBD1
TGCGCCAGCAGCTTTAGCGGCAGCTCCTACGAGCAGTACTTC	CASSFSGSSYEQYF	TRBV5-1	.	TRBJ2-7	.
TGTGCCAGCAGTGAATCCGGACAGTCCTACAATGAGCAGTTCTTC	CASSESGQSYNEQFF	TRBV6-4	.	TRBJ2-1	.